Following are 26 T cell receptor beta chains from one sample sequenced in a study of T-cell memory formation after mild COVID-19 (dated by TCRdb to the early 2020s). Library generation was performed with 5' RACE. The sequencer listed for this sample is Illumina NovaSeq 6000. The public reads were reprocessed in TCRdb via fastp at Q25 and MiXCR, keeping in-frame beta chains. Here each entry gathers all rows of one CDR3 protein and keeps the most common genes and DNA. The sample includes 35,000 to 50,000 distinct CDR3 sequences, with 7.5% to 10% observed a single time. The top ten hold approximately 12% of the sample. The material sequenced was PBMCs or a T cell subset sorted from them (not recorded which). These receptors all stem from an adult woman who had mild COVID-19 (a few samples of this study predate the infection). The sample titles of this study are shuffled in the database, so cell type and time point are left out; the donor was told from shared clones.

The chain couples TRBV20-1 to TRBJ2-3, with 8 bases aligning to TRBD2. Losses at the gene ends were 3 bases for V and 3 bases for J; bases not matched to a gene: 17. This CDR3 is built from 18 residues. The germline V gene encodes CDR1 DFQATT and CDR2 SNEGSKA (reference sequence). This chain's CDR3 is CSASPLERRGGGTDTQYF. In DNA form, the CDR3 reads TGCAGTGCTAGTCCCCTGGAAAGACGGGGGGGAGGAACAGATACGCAGTATTTT.

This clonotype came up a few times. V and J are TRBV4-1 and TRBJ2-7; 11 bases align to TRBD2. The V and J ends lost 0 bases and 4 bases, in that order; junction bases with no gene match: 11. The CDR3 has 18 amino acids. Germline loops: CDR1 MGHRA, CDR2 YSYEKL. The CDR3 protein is CASSQDSLGTSGVYEQYF. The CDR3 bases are TGCGCCAGCAGCCAAGATTCATTAGGGACTAGCGGAGTTTACGAGCAGTACTTC.

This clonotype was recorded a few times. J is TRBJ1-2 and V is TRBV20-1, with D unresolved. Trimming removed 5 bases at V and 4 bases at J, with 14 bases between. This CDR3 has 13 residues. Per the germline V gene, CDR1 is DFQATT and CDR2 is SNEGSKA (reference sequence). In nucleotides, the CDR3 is TGCAGTGCTCCCCCTCAGGTACCCTATGGCTACACCTTC. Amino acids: CSAPPQVPYGYTF.

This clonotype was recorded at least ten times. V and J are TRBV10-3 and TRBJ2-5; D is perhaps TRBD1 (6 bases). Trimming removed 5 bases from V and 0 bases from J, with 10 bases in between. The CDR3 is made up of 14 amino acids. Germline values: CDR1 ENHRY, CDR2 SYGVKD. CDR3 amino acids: CAISRRQDQETQYF. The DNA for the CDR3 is TGTGCCATCAGTCGAAGACAGGACCAAGAGACCCAGTACTTC.

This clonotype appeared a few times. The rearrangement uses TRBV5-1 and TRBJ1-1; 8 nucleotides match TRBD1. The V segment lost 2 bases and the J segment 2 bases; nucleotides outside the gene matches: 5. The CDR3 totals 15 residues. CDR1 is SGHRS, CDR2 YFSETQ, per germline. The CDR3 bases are TGCGCCAGCAGCTTTCAGGGGGCGGTCAACACTGAAGCTTTCTTT. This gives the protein CASSFQGAVNTEAFF.

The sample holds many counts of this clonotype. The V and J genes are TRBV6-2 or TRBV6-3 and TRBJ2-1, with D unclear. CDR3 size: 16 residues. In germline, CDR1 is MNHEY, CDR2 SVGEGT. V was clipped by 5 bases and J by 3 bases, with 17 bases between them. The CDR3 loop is CASSAQTAGYYNEQFF. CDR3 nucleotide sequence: TGTGCCAGCAGTGCCCAAACTGCCGGGTACTACAATGAGCAGTTCTTC.

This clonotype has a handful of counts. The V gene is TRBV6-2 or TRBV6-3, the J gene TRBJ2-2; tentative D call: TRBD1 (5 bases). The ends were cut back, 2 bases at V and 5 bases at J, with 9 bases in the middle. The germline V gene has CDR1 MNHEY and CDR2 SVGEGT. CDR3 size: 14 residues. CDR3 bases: TGTGCCAGCAGTTACGGGGCAGAGACCGGGGAGCTGTTTTTT. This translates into CASSYGAETGELFF.

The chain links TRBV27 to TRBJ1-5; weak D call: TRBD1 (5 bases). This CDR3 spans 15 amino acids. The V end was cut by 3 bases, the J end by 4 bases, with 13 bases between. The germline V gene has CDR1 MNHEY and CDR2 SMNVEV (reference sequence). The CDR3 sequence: CASSFGQGWNQPQHF. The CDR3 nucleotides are TGTGCCAGCAGTTTTGGGCAGGGTTGGAATCAGCCCCAGCATTTT.

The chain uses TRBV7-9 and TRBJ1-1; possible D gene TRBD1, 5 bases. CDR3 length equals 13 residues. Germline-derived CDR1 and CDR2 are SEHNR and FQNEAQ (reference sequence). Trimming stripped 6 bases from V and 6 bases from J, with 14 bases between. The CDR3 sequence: CASSLTGAAEAFF. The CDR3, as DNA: TGTGCCAGCAGTCTGACCGGGGCAGCTGAAGCTTTCTTT.

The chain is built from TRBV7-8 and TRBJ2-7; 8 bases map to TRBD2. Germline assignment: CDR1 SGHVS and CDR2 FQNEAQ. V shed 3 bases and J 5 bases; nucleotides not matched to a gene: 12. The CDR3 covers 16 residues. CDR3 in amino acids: CASSLIGGTSFHEQYF. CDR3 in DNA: TGTGCCAGCAGCTTGATTGGGGGGACTAGTTTCCACGAGCAGTACTTC.

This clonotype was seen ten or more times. CDR3 nucleotides: TGTGCCAGCAGTTACTCGAAACGACAGATCGAGCAGTTCTTC. Its protein product is CASSYSKRQIEQFF. The gene calls are TRBV6-5 and TRBJ2-1; tentative D call: TRBD1 (5 bases). Trimming removed 0 bases at V and 10 bases at J, with 13 bases between. This CDR3 is 14 amino acids long. The germline CDR1 and CDR2 sequences are MNHEY and SVGAGI.

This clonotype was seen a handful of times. The CDR3 loop is CAWSGPGNTEAFF. DNA of the CDR3: TGTGCCTGGAGTGGACCCGGAAACACTGAAGCTTTCTTT. The rearrangement links TRBV30 to TRBJ1-1, with D hard to call. V was cut by 1 base and J by 2 bases, with 8 bases left in between. In germline, CDR1 is GTSNPN, CDR2 SVGIG (reference sequence). The CDR3 runs to 13 residues.

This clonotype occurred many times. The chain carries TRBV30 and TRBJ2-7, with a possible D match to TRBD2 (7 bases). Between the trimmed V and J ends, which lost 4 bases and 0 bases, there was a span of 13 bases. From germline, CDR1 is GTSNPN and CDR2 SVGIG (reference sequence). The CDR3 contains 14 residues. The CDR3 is CAWKGGGSSYEQYF. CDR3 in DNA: TGTGCCTGGAAGGGGGGAGGGAGCTCCTACGAGCAGTACTTC.

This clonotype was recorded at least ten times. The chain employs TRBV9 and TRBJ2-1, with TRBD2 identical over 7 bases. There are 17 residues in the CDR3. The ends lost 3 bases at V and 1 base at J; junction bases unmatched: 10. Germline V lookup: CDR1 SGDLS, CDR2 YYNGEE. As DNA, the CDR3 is TGTGCCAGCAGCGCCATTACTAGCGTACTATCCTACAATGAGCAGTTCTTC. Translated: CASSAITSVLSYNEQFF.

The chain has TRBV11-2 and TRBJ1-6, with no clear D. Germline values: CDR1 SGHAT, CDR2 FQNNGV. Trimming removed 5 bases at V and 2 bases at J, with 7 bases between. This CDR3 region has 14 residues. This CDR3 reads CASSPWTYNSPLHF. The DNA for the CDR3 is TGTGCCAGCAGCCCCTGGACCTATAATTCACCCCTCCACTTT.

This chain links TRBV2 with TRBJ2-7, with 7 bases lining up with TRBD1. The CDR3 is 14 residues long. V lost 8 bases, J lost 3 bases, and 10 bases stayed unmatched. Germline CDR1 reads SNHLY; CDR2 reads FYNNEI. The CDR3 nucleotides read TGTGCCAGCTCCCAAGAGGGACAGAGCTACGAGCAGTACTTC. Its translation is CASSQEGQSYEQYF. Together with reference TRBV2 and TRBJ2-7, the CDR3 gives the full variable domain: EPEVTQTPSHQVTQMGQEVILRCVPISNHLYFYWYRQILGQKVEFLVSFYNNEISEKSEIFDDQFSVERPDGSNFTLKIRSTKLEDSAMYFCASSQEGQSYEQYFGPGTRLTVT.

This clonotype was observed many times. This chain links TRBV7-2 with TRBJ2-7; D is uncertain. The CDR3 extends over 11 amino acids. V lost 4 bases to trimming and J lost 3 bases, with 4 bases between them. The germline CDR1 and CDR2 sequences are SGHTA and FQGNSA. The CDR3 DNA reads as TGTGCCAGCAGCTCCTACTACGAGCAGTACTTC. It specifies CASSSYYEQYF.

CDR3 sequence reads: CSVARQMNTEAFF. CDR3 DNA sequence: TGCAGCGTTGCTAGACAGATGAACACTGAAGCTTTCTTT. This chain connects TRBV29-1 to TRBJ1-1, with D possibly TRBD1 on 5 matching bases. The CDR3 sequence is 13 residues long. Trimming pared 4 bases from V and 0 bases from J, leaving 9 bases between. Germline CDR1 and CDR2: SQVTM and ANQGSEA.

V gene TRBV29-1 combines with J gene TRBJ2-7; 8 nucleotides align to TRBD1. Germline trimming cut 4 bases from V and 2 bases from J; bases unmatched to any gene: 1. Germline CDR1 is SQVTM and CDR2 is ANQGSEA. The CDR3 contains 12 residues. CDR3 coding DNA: TGCAGCGTTGGGACAGGGACCTACGAGCAGTACTTC. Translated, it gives CSVGTGTYEQYF.

The CDR3: CASSESVVGFLNEQFF. The CDR3 bases are TGTGCCAGCAGTGAGTCGGTAGTCGGGTTTCTCAATGAGCAGTTCTTC. This chain links TRBV2 with TRBJ2-1; D is unresolved. Germline CDR1 and CDR2: SNHLY and FYNNEI. Trimming stripped 3 bases from V and 6 bases from J, with 18 bases between. The CDR3 runs 16 residues.

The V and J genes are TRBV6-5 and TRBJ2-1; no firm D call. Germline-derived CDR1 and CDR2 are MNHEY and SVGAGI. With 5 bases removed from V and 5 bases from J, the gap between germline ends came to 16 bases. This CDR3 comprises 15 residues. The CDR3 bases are TGTGCCAGCAGTCGCTCGTGGAATAAGGACAATGAGCAGTTCTTC. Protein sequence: CASSRSWNKDNEQFF.

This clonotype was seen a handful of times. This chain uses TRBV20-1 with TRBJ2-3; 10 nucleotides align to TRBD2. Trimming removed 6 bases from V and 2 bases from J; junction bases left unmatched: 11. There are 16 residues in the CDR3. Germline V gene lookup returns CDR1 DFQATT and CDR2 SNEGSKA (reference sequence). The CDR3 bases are TGCAGTGCGACCCTAGCGGGGGCCCGGGACACAGATACGCAGTATTTT. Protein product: CSATLAGARDTDTQYF.

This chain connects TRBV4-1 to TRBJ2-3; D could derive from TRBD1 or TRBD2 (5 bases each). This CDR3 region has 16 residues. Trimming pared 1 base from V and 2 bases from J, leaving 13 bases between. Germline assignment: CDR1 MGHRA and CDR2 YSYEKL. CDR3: CASSQVAAGTTDTQYF. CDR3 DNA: TGCGCCAGCAGCCAAGTTGCGGCAGGGACCACAGATACGCAGTATTTT.

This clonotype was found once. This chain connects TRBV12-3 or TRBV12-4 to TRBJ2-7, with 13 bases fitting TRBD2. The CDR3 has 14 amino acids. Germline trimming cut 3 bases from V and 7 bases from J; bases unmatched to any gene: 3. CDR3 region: CASSFTSGGVEQYF. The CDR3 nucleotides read TGTGCCAGCAGTTTTACTAGCGGGGGGGTAGAGCAGTACTTC.

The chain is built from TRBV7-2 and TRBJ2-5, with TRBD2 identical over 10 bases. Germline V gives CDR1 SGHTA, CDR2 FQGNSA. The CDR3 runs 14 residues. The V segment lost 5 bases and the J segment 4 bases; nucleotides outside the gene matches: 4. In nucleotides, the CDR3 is TGTGCCAGCAGCAGAAGCGGGAGGGGAGAGACCCAGTACTTC. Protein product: CASSRSGRGETQYF.

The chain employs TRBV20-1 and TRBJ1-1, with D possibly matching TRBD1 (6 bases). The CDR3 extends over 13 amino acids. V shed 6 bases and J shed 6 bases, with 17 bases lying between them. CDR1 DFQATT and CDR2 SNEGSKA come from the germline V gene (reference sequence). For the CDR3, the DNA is TGCAGTGCGAGAACGGGGGCTCGGGCTGAAGCTTTCTTT. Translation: CSARTGARAEAFF.